This section outlines one T cell receptor beta chain sequence together with its context. The antigen is undetermined. The CDR3 sequence is 15 residues long. The V and J ends lost 1 base and 2 bases, in that order; junction bases with no gene match: 1. The germline V gene has CDR1 PRHDT and CDR2 FYEKMQ (reference sequence). The sample comes from a study of cytomegalovirus exposure and HLA in healthy donors. Amplification used 60 Vbeta primers and 13 Jbeta primers. Profiling relied on immunoSEQ multiplex PCR, and the TCRdb table lists in-frame clones only, not all of them. Among 130,000 to 150,000 clones, over 75% were seen once, and the ten largest hold approximately 2.3%. Study-wide results and limits: Exclusion applied to some V segments, including TRBV6-2 and TRBV6-3, as they were indistinguishable. Using a false discovery rate of 0.05, a later analysis showed that 16,951 TCR beta sequences were associated with HLA alleles. Later on, an analysis showed TCR association rates differing by HLA locus, with DRB1 the most and HLA-C the fewest.

The chain uses TRBV13 and TRBJ2-1; 8 nucleotides match TRBD2. Sequences were obtained from PBMCs. The receptor was derived from a man aged 25-45 years in good health and CMV-seronegative. The CDR3 loop reads CASSLELAAYNEQFF. The CDR3 DNA reads TGTGCCAGCAGCTTAGAACTAGCGGCCTACAATGAGCAGTTCTTC.